The rows below give T cell receptor beta chains drawn from one sample of a study of CXCR3-negative and CXCR3-positive naive CD8 T cells. For each CDR3 protein, TCRdb gives one entry from its re-call of the 5' RACE reads, without DNA. Recorded for this sample: about 57,000 distinct CDR3 sequences. Sequenced sample: memory CD8+ T cells from blood. These receptors all stem from a human donor in good health. Some clones in this sample may be carry-over from other donors' samples. CDR3s include the opening cysteine and the closing phenylalanine or tryptophan. The order of the fields is V gene, J gene, CDR3 protein.

TRBV7-9	TRBJ2-5	CASSPTGTPQETQYF
TRBV29-1	TRBJ2-2	CSVDRGLGGELFF
TRBV14	TRBJ2-1	CASSQDLVLNEQFF
TRBV29-1	TRBJ1-2	CSVVEGIGGYTF
TRBV20-1	TRBJ2-7	CSARDLREASYEQYF
TRBV6-2/TRBV6-3	TRBJ2-3	CASTLAGADTDTQYF
TRBV12-3/TRBV12-4	TRBJ2-7	CASCQEGYEQYF
TRBV12-3/TRBV12-4	TRBJ1-2	CASSFWQTNYGYTF
TRBV7-9	TRBJ2-5	CASRNDRALQETQYF
TRBV20-1	TRBJ2-7	CSARGRLPYEQYF
TRBV11-3	TRBJ2-7	CASSSGQGNYEQYF
TRBV28	TRBJ2-7	CASSSPGGISYEQYF
TRBV29-1	TRBJ1-5	CSVGTGLNQPQHF
TRBV7-2	TRBJ2-1	CASNEDGTSGNEQFF
TRBV29-1	TRBJ1-1	CSVETMNTEAFF
TRBV6-1	TRBJ2-7	CASERVVSDITYEQYF
TRBV20-1	TRBJ2-7	CSARDRSDYEQYF
TRBV7-3	TRBJ2-1	CASSRLHESSYNEQFF
TRBV6-2/TRBV6-3	TRBJ1-5	CASSSGFNQPQHF
TRBV29-1	TRBJ2-5	CSVVGWNREIGAQYF
TRBV12-3/TRBV12-4	TRBJ2-3	CASSTGAAQYF
TRBV9	TRBJ1-1	CASSALQGMNTEAFF
TRBV29-1	TRBJ2-4	CSVLSARNIQYF
TRBV7-9	TRBJ1-2	CASSLGSRGTTSF
TRBV28	TRBJ2-4	CASSLGQGVIYDKNIQYF
TRBV25-1	TRBJ2-5	CASSEYEVQETQYF
TRBV4-1	TRBJ2-1	CASSQEPLGSSYNEQFF
TRBV5-1	TRBJ2-7	CASSLTRSLYYEQYF
TRBV5-1	TRBJ1-1	CASSLSDPTGTEAFF
TRBV10-1	TRBJ1-3	CAIWDGQTGNTIYF
TRBV28	TRBJ2-2	CASGVADTGELFF
TRBV14	TRBJ2-5	CASSQGIGTEETQYF
TRBV6-1	TRBJ2-1	CASSLGQGAHEQFF
TRBV5-1	TRBJ1-6	CASSPDSPGSPLHF